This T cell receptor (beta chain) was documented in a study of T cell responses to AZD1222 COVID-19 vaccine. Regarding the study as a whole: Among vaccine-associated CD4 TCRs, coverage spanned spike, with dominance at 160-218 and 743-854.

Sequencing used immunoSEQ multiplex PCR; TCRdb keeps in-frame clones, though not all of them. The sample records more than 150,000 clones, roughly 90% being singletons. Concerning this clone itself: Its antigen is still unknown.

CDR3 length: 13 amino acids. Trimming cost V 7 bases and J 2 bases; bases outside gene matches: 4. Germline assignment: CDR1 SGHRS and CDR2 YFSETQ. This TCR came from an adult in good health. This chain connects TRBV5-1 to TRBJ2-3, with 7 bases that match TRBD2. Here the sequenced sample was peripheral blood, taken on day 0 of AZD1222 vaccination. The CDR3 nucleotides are TGCGCCAGCGGGGCGGGGGACACAGATACGCAGTATTTT. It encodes CASGAGDTDTQYF.